This record looks at one T cell receptor (beta chain) sequence and its context. The sample is drawn from a study of blood T cell repertoires in COVID-19. The wider study: PBMCs, B-cell-depleted T cells, or T cells provided the cDNA or gDNA that made up the material.

Repertoires were generated with immunoSEQ multiplex PCR, while TCRdb's copy carries only in-frame clones and drops some. Here the sample spans about 170,000 clones, over 90% being singletons. Trimming removed 6 bases at V and 5 bases at J, with 16 bases between. The CDR3 extends over 15 amino acids. CDR1 is MNHNY and CDR2 is SVGAGI in the germline V gene (reference sequence). Source material: peripheral blood. The gene calls are TRBV6-6 and TRBJ1-4; D may be TRBD1 (5 bases). The receptor was derived from a man aged 50 to 59 with acute or convalescent COVID-19. The CDR3 spells CASSQGLGRNEKLFF. CDR3 coding DNA: TGTGCCAGCAGCCAGGGATTAGGGAGGAATGAAAAACTGTTTTTT.